This TCR beta chain stems from a study of blood T cell repertoires in COVID-19. Across the study: There were acute and convalescent COVID-19 samples, and they came from the United States, Italy and Spain. Sample material is recorded as cDNA or gDNA derived from T cells, B-cell-depleted T cells, or PBMCs.

Method: immunoSEQ multiplex PCR; TCRdb's copy keeps in-frame clones and lacks some. This table has about 430,000 clones, roughly 90% appearing once. The CDR3 covers 13 residues. V was clipped by 4 bases and J by 4 bases, with 9 bases between them. Per the germline V gene, CDR1 is SGHTS and CDR2 is YDEGEE. Researchers sorted participants into cohorts using their self-reported clinical history. A COVID-19 case had been met by exposed participants during the 2 weeks before study entry. The source is a woman in her late teens or twenties who had been exposed to COVID-19. The chain couples TRBV5-8 to TRBJ1-3; possible D gene TRBD1, 6 bases. The sample taken for sequencing was PBMCs or T cells enriched from blood (not recorded which). The CDR3 spells CASSLGGGNTIYF. The CDR3 DNA reads TGTGCCAGCAGCCTAGGGGGAGGAAACACCATATATTTT.